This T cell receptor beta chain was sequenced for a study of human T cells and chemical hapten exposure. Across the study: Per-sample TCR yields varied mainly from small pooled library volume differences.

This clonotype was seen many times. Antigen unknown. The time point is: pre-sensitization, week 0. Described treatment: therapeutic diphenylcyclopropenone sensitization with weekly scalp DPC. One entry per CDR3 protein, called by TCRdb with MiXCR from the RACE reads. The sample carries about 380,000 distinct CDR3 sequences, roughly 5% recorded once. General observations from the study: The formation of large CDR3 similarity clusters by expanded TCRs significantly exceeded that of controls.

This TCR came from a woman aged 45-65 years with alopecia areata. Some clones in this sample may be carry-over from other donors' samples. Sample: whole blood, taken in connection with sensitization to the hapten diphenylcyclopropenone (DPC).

The CDR3 reads CASSLGPGSYNEQFF. In DNA, the CDR3 is TGTGCCAGCAGCTTAGGCCCGGGCTCCTACAATGAGCAGTTCTTC. The chain uses TRBV7-2 and TRBJ2-1; the D is unclear. The CDR3 has 15 residues. The V gene lost 1 base and the J gene lost 0 bases, with 7 bases spanning the gap. The V gene's germline CDR1 is SGHTA and CDR2 FQGNSA.